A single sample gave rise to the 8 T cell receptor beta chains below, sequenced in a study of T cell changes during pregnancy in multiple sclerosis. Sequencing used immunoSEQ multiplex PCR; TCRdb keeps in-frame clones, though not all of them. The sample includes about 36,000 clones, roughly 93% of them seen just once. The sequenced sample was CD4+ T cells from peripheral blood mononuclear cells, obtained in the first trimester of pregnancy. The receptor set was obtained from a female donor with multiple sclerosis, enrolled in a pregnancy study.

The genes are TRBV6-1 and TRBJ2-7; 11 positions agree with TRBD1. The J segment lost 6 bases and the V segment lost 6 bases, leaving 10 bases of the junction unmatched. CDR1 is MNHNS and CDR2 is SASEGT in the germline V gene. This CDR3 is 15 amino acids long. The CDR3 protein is CASRIGTGGLLEQYF. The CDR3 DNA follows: TGTGCCAGCAGAATAGGGACAGGGGGACTTCTCGAGCAGTACTTC.

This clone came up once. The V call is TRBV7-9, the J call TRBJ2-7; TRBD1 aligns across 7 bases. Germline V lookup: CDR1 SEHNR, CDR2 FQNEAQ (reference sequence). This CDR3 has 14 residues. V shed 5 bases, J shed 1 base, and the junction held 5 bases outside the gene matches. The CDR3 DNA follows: TGTGCCAGCAGCGCACCGGGACAGTCCTACGAGCAGTACTTC. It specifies CASSAPGQSYEQYF.

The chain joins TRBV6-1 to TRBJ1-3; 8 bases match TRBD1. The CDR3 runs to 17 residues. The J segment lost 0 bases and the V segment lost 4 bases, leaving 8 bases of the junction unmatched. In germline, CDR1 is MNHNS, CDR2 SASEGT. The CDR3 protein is CASSVNRGSSSGNTIYF. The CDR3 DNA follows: TGTGCCAGCAGTGTTAACAGGGGGTCGAGCTCTGGAAACACCATATATTTT.

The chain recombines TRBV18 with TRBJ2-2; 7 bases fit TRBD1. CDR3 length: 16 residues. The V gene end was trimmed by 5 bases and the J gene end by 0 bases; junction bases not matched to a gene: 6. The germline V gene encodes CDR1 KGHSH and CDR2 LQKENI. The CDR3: CASSKQDRTNTGELFF. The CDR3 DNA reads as TGTGCCAGCTCAAAACAGGACAGGACGAACACCGGGGAGCTGTTTTTT.

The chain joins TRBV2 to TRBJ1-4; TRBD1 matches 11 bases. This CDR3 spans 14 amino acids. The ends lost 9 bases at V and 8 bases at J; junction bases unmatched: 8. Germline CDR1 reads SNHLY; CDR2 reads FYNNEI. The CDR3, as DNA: TGTGCCAGTGTTACCGGGACAGGGGGGGAAAAACTGTTTTTT. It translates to CASVTGTGGEKLFF.

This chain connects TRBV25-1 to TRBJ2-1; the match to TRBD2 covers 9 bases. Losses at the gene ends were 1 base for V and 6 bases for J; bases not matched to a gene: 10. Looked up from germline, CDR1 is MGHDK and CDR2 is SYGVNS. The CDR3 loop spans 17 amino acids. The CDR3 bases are TGTGCCAGCAGTGAATGGGGGAATGCGGGAGGGCCCAATGAGCAGTTCTTC. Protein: CASSEWGNAGGPNEQFF. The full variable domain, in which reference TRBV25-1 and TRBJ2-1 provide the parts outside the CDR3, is EADIYQTPRYLVIGTGKKITLECSQTMGHDKMYWYQQDPGMELHLIHYSYGVNSTEKGDLSSESTVSRIRTEHFPLTLESARPSHTSQYLCASSEWGNAGGPNEQFFGPGTRLTVL.

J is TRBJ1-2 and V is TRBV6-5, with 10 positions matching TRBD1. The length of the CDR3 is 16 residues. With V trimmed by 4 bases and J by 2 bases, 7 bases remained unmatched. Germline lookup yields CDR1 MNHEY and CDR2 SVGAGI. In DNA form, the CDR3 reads TGTGCCAGCAGTTTGGAGCCGGGACAGGGGAACTATGGCTACACCTTC. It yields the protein CASSLEPGQGNYGYTF.

The CDR3 region has the DNA TGTGCCAGCTCACCACAGCGGGGGGGCTACAATGAGCAGTTCTTC. Translation gives CASSPQRGGYNEQFF. The chain joins TRBV18 to TRBJ2-1; 10 positions agree with TRBD2. The CDR3 totals 15 residues. Germline assignment: CDR1 KGHSH and CDR2 LQKENI. The V gene end was trimmed by 1 base and the J gene end by 3 bases; junction bases not matched to a gene: 0.